Below, 16 T cell receptor beta chains from the same sample are listed, as sequenced in a study of Graves' ophthalmopathy and Graves' hyperthyroidism. Beta-chain TCR CDR3 regions were amplified from RNA transcripts. Following a first-round RT-PCR that used HTBI primers, a second-round multiplex PCR was carried out. From the multiplex PCR reads, TCRdb called clonotypes with MiXCR, one entry per CDR3 protein. Among 400,000 to 500,000 distinct CDR3 sequences listed, over 20% were seen once. The sequenced sample was peripheral blood. These receptors came from a young woman with stable Graves' hyperthyroidism.

This clonotype came up many times. The V and J genes are TRBV27 and TRBJ2-5, with 9 nucleotides matching TRBD2. The V gene end was trimmed by 5 bases and the J gene end by 7 bases; junction bases not matched to a gene: 11. The CDR3 runs 15 residues. Germline lookup yields CDR1 MNHEY and CDR2 SMNVEV (reference sequence). CDR3 sequence: CASSGLAGPTGTQYF. CDR3 sequence (DNA): TGTGCCAGCAGTGGGCTAGCGGGACCCACGGGGACCCAGTACTTC.

The sample holds many counts of this clonotype. V is TRBV20-1 and J is TRBJ1-1; D call uncertain. Germline V gene sequence: CDR1 DFQATT, CDR2 SNEGSKA (reference sequence). The CDR3 covers 12 residues. Between the trimmed V and J ends, which lost 6 bases and 7 bases, there was a span of 15 bases. CDR3 loop: CSAPPDGFEAFF. CDR3 sequence (DNA): TGCAGTGCCCCTCCCGACGGTTTTGAAGCTTTCTTT.

This clonotype has ten or more counts. The rearrangement links TRBV27 to TRBJ1-5, with 7 nucleotides matching TRBD1. Germline-derived CDR1 and CDR2 are MNHEY and SMNVEV (reference sequence). V dropped 6 bases and J dropped 3; count of bases not matched to a gene: 8. The CDR3 covers 15 residues. The CDR3 sequence: CASSLGTAVNQPQHF. CDR3 sequence (DNA): TGTGCCAGCAGCCTAGGGACAGCCGTCAATCAGCCCCAGCATTTT.

This clonotype was observed at least ten times. The chain has TRBV2 and TRBJ1-1, with D tentatively TRBD1 (6 bases). The CDR3 loop spans 12 amino acids. V dropped 10 bases and J dropped 4 bases, with 13 bases sitting between them. Germline V gene data show CDR1 as SNHLY and CDR2 as FYNNEI. The CDR3 loop reads CAKLQGGTEAFF. Here the CDR3 DNA reads TGTGCCAAACTACAGGGAGGCACTGAAGCTTTCTTT.

This clonotype was found many times. This chain uses TRBV5-1 with TRBJ2-2, with unresolved D. The ends were cut back, 4 bases at V and 5 bases at J, with 12 bases in the middle. Looked up from germline, CDR1 is SGHRS and CDR2 is YFSETQ. The CDR3 runs 14 residues. CDR3 coding DNA: TGCGCCAGCAGCGGCCTGGCTACAACCGGGGAGCTGTTTTTT. Protein sequence: CASSGLATTGELFF.

The chain carries TRBV20-1 and TRBJ2-5; D is possibly TRBD2 (5 bases). The CDR3 length is 12 residues. The V and J ends lost 3 bases and 3 bases respectively, with 8 bases between them. The V gene's germline CDR1 is DFQATT and CDR2 SNEGSKA (reference sequence). The CDR3 region has the DNA TGCAGTGCTAGCCCCGGGAAAGAGACCCAGTACTTC. It yields the protein CSASPGKETQYF.

The chain links TRBV6-2 or TRBV6-3 to TRBJ1-1; a weak D match, TRBD1 (5 bases). Trimming cost V 6 bases and J 1 base, with 12 bases left between them. The CDR3 loop spans 14 amino acids. CDR1 and CDR2 (germline): MNHEY, SVGEGT. CDR3 DNA sequence: TGTGCCAGCAGGGTGGGGGTAGGGAACACTGAAGCTTTCTTT. Protein: CASRVGVGNTEAFF.

The genes are TRBV6-1 and TRBJ2-5, with 9 bases aligning to TRBD1. Per the germline V gene, CDR1 is MNHNS and CDR2 is SASEGT. This CDR3 has 16 residues. Trimming cost V 6 bases and J 1 base; bases outside gene matches: 9. CDR3 residues: CASRPVPGQGQETQYF. In DNA, the CDR3 is TGTGCCAGCAGACCGGTCCCGGGACAGGGCCAAGAGACCCAGTACTTC.

This clonotype was detected only a few times. A much larger clone lies one base from this, so it may be a read error. This chain links TRBV12-3 or TRBV12-4 with TRBJ1-1; 8 bases match TRBD1. The CDR3 spans 12 residues. The CDR3 DNA reads as TGTGCCACACAGGGGGATGGCACTGAAGCTTGCTTT. Translating gives CATQGDGTEACF.

In its sample, this clonotype was seen many times. The V call is TRBV6-1, the J call TRBJ1-1; D is uncertain. Germline V CDR1 and CDR2: MNHNS, SASEGT. The CDR3 runs to 14 residues. V was pared by 4 bases and J by 4 bases, with 13 bases between. The DNA for the CDR3 is TGTGCCAGCAGTGGCTCCGGGGAAGGCACTGAAGCTTTCTTT. This gives the protein CASSGSGEGTEAFF.

The rearrangement uses TRBV12-3 or TRBV12-4 and TRBJ1-6; tentative D call: TRBD1 (5 bases). The CDR3 spans 15 residues. The V and J ends lost 2 bases and 7 bases respectively, with 12 bases between them. The CDR3 DNA reads TGTGCCAGCAGTTTATGGGGGTTGCTAAATTCACCCCTCCACTTT. Residues: CASSLWGLLNSPLHF.

Many counts were recorded for this clonotype. This CDR3 reads CASSLGDNEQYF. CDR3 coding DNA: TGTGCCAGCAGCCTCGGGGATAACGAGCAGTACTTC. The gene calls are TRBV3-1 and TRBJ2-7; D is possibly TRBD2 (5 bases). With 4 bases removed from V and 5 bases from J, the gap between germline ends came to 9 bases. The CDR3 has 12 amino acids. The germline V gene encodes CDR1 LGHDT and CDR2 YNNKEL (reference sequence).

J is TRBJ1-2 and V is TRBV2; D gene uncertain. The germline V and J ends were trimmed by 3 bases and 8 bases, with 16 bases remaining between them. Germline loops: CDR1 SNHLY, CDR2 FYNNEI. The CDR3 contains 14 residues. This chain's CDR3 is CASSDRGGPGGYTF. The CDR3 DNA sequence: TGTGCCAGCAGTGACCGCGGAGGACCGGGAGGCTACACCTTC.

This clonotype was seen a handful of times. This chain links TRBV25-1 with TRBJ1-5, with 7 bases lining up with TRBD1. J was trimmed by 4 bases and V by 2 bases; bases with no gene match: 2. This CDR3 is 14 amino acids long. The germline V gene has CDR1 MGHDK and CDR2 SYGVNS. The chain's CDR3 is CASSERGQNQPQHF. CDR3 in DNA: TGTGCCAGCAGTGAAAGGGGGCAGAATCAGCCCCAGCATTTT.

This clonotype was recorded at least ten times. The rearrangement links TRBV7-2 to TRBJ2-7; TRBD1 matches 10 bases. The CDR3 extends over 14 amino acids. The V and J ends lost 6 bases and 0 bases, in that order; junction bases with no gene match: 2. Looked up from germline, CDR1 is SGHTA and CDR2 is FQGNSA. The DNA of the CDR3 is TGTGCCAGCAGGGGACAGGGGAGCTCCTACGAGCAGTACTTC. Encoded protein: CASRGQGSSYEQYF.

This chain uses TRBV6-1 with TRBJ2-7; 13 bases line up with TRBD2. Unmatched junction bases numbered 7, after V lost 1 base and J lost 4 bases. This CDR3 comprises 17 residues. CDR1 is MNHNS and CDR2 is SASEGT in the germline V gene. CDR3 sequence (DNA): TGTGCCAGCAGTGAAGTACGGGGACTAGCGGGATTTTACGAGCAGTACTTC. Its protein product is CASSEVRGLAGFYEQYF.